These T cell receptor beta chains were read from a single sample in a study of post-analysis software for immune sequencing data. TCRdb re-called the PCR reads with MiXCR, one entry per CDR3 protein. The table records hundreds of thousands of distinct CDR3 sequences, roughly 45% of them present only once. The sequenced material came from blood. These receptors were collected from a girl aged 10-17 years with multiple sclerosis. CDR3s include the opening cysteine and the closing phenylalanine or tryptophan. A D gene is named only where the DNA matches it firmly. Some rows mark clone size as missing; the rest say once, few, many or name a class of expanded clone.

d_call j_call clone_size v_call cdr3_nt cdr3_aa
NA TRBJ2-1 few TRBV7-2 TGTGCCAGCAGCTTAGGTGCGACAAGCTCCTACAATGAGCAGTTCTTC CASSLGATSSYNEQFF
TRBD1 TRBJ2-5 NA TRBV25-1 TGTGCCAGCAGTGAATTAAGCGACAGGGGGGCGGGAGAGACCCAGTACTTC CASSELSDRGAGETQYF
TRBD2 TRBJ2-1 NA TRBV20-1 TGCAGTGCTAGAGCCTCCTTGTGGGGCGGGAGCGAATATGAGCAGTTCTTC CSARASLWGGSEYEQFF
TRBD1 TRBJ2-7 NA TRBV6-1 TGTGCCAGCAGTGGACGCCCGACAGGGGGTCTATACGAGCAGTACTTC CASSGRPTGGLYEQYF
NA TRBJ1-1 NA TRBV4-3 TGCGCCAGCAGCCAGACCTTAAGGACTGAAGCTTTCTTT CASSQTLRTEAFF
TRBD2 TRBJ2-3 NA TRBV7-3 TGTGCCAGCAGCTTAGTAGCGGGAGGAGGAGCAGATACGCAGTATTTT CASSLVAGGGADTQYF
NA TRBJ1-6 few TRBV4-1 TGCGCCAGCAGCCAAGAGGGGGGGTCGACTGACAATTCACCCCTCCACTTT CASSQEGGSTDNSPLHF
TRBD2 TRBJ2-1 NA TRBV20-1 TGCAGTGCTAGTACTAGCGGATACTTATACAATGAGCAGTTCTTC CSASTSGYLYNEQFF
NA TRBJ2-1 NA TRBV11-1 TGTGCCAGCAGCTGGGGGCGGGGTACACGGGGGTTATCTTCAGATGAGCAGTTCTTC CASSWGRGTRGLSSDEQFF
TRBD2 TRBJ2-1 NA TRBV6-2/TRBV6-3 TGTGCCAGCAATCTACTAGCGGGAGTGGGGGAGCAGTTCTTC CASNLLAGVGEQFF
NA TRBJ1-2 few TRBV29-1 TGCAGCGCCGGAAGGGCCGGAGGGGAATCGGATAACTATGGCTACACCTTC CSAGRAGGESDNYGYTF
TRBD2 TRBJ2-7 NA TRBV9 TGTGCCAGCAGCCCTGGACTAGCGGGAGCCCCCTACGAGCAGTACTTC CASSPGLAGAPYEQYF
TRBD2 TRBJ2-1 NA TRBV29-1 TGCAGCGTTGAAGATCCTGATAGCGGGAGTCCGGATGAGCAGTTCTTC CSVEDPDSGSPDEQFF
NA TRBJ1-4 NA TRBV6-5 TGTGCCAGCAGCCGAGACAGCCTTCCAAATGAAAAACTGTTTTTT CASSRDSLPNEKLFF
NA TRBJ2-7 few TRBV25-1 TGTGCCAGCAGTGGTGGCAGGGCTCGCGAGCAGTACTTC CASSGGRAREQYF
TRBD1 TRBJ1-2 NA TRBV6-5 TGTGCCAGCAGTCGACAGGGGGCGGAGGGCTACACCTTC CASSRQGAEGYTF
TRBD2 TRBJ2-3 NA TRBV7-2 TGTGCCAGCAGCCCGGGACTAGCGGTGGCGGGGTATTTT CASSPGLAVAGYF
NA TRBJ1-2 many TRBV29-1 TGCAGCGCAACAGGACAGAGCTATGGCTACACCTTC CSATGQSYGYTF
NA TRBJ2-1 few TRBV27 TGTGCCAGCAGTTTAAATTCCCTAGCTCACCAGTTCTTC CASSLNSLAHQFF
TRBD1 TRBJ1-2 few TRBV29-1 TGCAGCGTTGAGGGCATGGCGGGACAGGGGGACTATGGCTACACCTTC CSVEGMAGQGDYGYTF
TRBD2 TRBJ2-1 few TRBV2 TGTGCCAGCAGTGATAGCGGGAGAAGAGAGACCCAGTTCTTC CASSDSGRRETQFF
TRBD1 TRBJ1-2 few TRBV5-1 TGCGCCAGCAACCAGGGACAGGCTAACTATGGCTACACCTTC CASNQGQANYGYTF
TRBD2 TRBJ2-7 NA TRBV6-2/TRBV6-3 TGTGCCAGCACCTGGACTAGCGGGAGAATGAGCGAGCAGTACTTC CASTWTSGRMSEQYF
TRBD2 TRBJ2-7 few TRBV5-1 TGCGCCAGCAGCTGGGGGACTAGCGAATACGAGCAGTACTTC CASSWGTSEYEQYF
NA TRBJ2-5 few TRBV12-3/TRBV12-4 TGTGCCAGCAGTTCTTCCAACAACCAAGAGACCCAGTACTTC CASSSSNNQETQYF
TRBD2 TRBJ2-7 NA TRBV7-9 TGTGCCAGCAGCGCGCGACTAGCGGGAGGCCTCTACGAGCAGTACTTC CASSARLAGGLYEQYF
NA TRBJ2-7 NA TRBV12-3/TRBV12-4 TGTGCCAGCAGTTTAATGGCGGAGTACGGGAACCCCTCCTACGAGCAGTACTTC CASSLMAEYGNPSYEQYF